This T cell receptor beta chain stems from a study of blood T cell repertoires in COVID-19. Whole-study context: Sites in the United States, Italy and Spain provided acute and convalescent COVID-19 samples.

The length of the CDR3 is 17 residues. Trimming at V came to 4 bases and at J to 1 base, leaving 5 bases not matched to a gene. CDR1 MNHNS and CDR2 SASEGT come from the germline V gene. Profiled with immunoSEQ multiplex PCR; TCRdb holds only in-frame clones, not every one. This table holds about 75,000 clones, roughly 88% found once. This TCR came from a woman in her sixties or seventies with acute or convalescent COVID-19. Sequenced: peripheral blood. The chain carries TRBV6-1 and TRBJ2-5; 14 bases are a match to TRBD2. CDR3 residues: CASSGGTSGGLQETQYF. The CDR3 DNA reads TGTGCCAGCAGTGGGGGGACTAGCGGGGGCCTCCAAGAGACCCAGTACTTC.